A selection of T cell receptor beta chains follows, all from one sample in a study of control samples from healthy donors and cancer patients. Measured with immunoSEQ multiplex PCR; TCRdb has only the in-frame clones, and not every one. Of roughly 14,000 clones in the sample, 77% were seen once. The sequencing sample was made of formalin-fixed, paraffin-embedded tissue. These receptors were obtained from a female donor with lung cancer. The conserved cysteine and the conserved F or W are not part of the CDR3 here.

j_call v_call cdr3_aa
TRBJ2-5 TRBV18 ASSLFGTMGQETQY
TRBJ1-2 TRBV6-5 ASSYSRGRGYT
TRBJ2-2 TRBV7-9 ASSLTTGELF
TRBJ2-1 TRBV19 ASTEFNEQF
TRBJ1-6 TRBV30 AWSDQIGGHVGSPLH
TRBJ1-3 TRBV4-2 ASSPLTAGQNTIY
TRBJ1-2 TRBV2 ASRPGLPYGYT
TRBJ2-1 TRBV3-1/TRBV3-2 ASSELSDPTPYNEQF
TRBJ1-2 TRBV5-1 ASSRDRGSYGYT
TRBJ2-3 TRBV5-6 ASSLGLAGASLDTQY
TRBJ1-1 TRBV19 ASSIKGGLSEAF
TRBJ1-5 TRBV6-6 ASTKQGVQPQH
TRBJ1-1 TRBV20-1 SATLPAF
TRBJ2-2 TRBV6-6 ASSLNTGELF
TRBJ1-1 TRBV7-2 ASSLGVGGGEGEAF
TRBJ2-1 TRBV9 ASSPASGRGDEQF
TRBJ2-6 TRBV4-2 ASSQQGSSSGANVLT
TRBJ1-2 TRBV7-2 ASSLEVGRGRPYGYT
TRBJ1-2 TRBV7-2 ASSLLDYGYT
TRBJ2-1 TRBV3-1/TRBV3-2 ASAPSGEYNEQF
TRBJ1-4 TRBV7-2 ASRGGDRVEKLF
TRBJ2-1 TRBV9 ASSVGGAGGNEQF
TRBJ2-3 TRBV4-3 ASSQDVAGTQY
TRBJ1-1 TRBV6-4 ASSDSDRGEAF
TRBJ2-7 TRBV5-1 ASSRPGGEQY
TRBJ2-1 TRBV29-1 SVRLAGGNEQF
TRBJ2-1 TRBV19 ASTILAGEGEQF
TRBJ1-2 TRBV28 ASSLGGYGYT
TRBJ1-3 TRBV7-2 ASSLAAHAASGNTIY
TRBJ2-2 TRBV14 ASSFLPGDTGELF
TRBJ1-4 TRBV29-1 SAEELEKLF
TRBJ2-7 TRBV4-2 ASSQDSEGGYEQY
TRBJ2-6 TRBV10-3 AILREGQFSGANVLT
TRBJ1-3 TRBV19 ASRSLQGLAGNTIY
TRBJ2-4 TRBV7-9 ASSFSGGDNIQY
TRBJ1-1 TRBV5-5 ASSLGGGRAEAF
TRBJ2-7 TRBV27 ASRSSSGSWYEQY
TRBJ2-6 TRBV4-3 ASSQQVSGANVLT
TRBJ2-1 TRBV5-4 ASSLAMAPGVYNEQF
TRBJ2-2 TRBV2 ASSVDSGRWTGELF
TRBJ2-7 TRBV2 ASRFSYEQY
TRBJ2-1 TRBV9 ASSVATSHEQF
TRBJ1-5 TRBV7-2 ASSFQGQPQH
TRBJ2-1 TRBV7-9 ASSREGYNEQF
TRBJ2-7 TRBV29-1 SVTGAYEQY